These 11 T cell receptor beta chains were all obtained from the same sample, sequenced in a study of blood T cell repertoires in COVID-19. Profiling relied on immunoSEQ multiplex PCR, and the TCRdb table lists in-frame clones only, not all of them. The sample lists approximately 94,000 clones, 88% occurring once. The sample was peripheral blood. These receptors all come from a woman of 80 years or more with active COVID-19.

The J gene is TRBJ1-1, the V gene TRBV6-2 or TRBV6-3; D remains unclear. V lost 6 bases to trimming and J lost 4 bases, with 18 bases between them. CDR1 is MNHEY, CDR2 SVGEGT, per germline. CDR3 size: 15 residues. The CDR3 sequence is CASSLLPSRGTEAFF. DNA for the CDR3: TGTGCCAGCAGCTTATTGCCGAGTAGAGGCACTGAAGCTTTCTTT.

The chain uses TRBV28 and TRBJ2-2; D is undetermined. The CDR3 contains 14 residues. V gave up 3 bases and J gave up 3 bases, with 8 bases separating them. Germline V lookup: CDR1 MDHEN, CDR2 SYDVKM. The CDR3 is CASSFALDTGELFF. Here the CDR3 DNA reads TGTGCCAGCAGTTTTGCCCTAGACACCGGGGAGCTGTTTTTT.

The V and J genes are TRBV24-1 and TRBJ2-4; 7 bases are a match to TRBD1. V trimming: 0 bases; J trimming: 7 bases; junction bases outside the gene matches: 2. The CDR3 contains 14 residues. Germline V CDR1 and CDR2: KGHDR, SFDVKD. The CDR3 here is CATSDLGQDNIQYF. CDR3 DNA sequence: TGTGCCACCAGTGATTTGGGACAGGACAACATTCAGTACTTC.

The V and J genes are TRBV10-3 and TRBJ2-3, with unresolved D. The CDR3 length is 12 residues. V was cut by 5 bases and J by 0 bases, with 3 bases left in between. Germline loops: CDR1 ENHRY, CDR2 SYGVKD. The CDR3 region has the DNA TGTGCCATCAGTTCAAGCACAGATACGCAGTATTTT. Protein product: CAISSSTDTQYF.

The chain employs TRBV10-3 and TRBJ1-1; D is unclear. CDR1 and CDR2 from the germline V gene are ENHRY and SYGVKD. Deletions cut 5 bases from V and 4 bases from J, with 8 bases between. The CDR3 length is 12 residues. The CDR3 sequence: CAISSRGTEAFF. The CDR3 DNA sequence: TGTGCCATCAGTAGCCGGGGCACTGAAGCTTTCTTT.

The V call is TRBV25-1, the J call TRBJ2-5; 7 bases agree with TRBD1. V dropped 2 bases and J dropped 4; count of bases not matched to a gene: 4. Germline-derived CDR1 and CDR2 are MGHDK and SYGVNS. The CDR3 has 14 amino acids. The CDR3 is CASSEPTGVETQYF. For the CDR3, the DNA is TGTGCCAGCAGTGAACCCACAGGGGTAGAGACCCAGTACTTC. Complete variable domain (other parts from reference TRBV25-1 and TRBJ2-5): EADIYQTPRYLVIGTGKKITLECSQTMGHDKMYWYQQDPGMELHLIHYSYGVNSTEKGDLSSESTVSRIRTEHFPLTLESARPSHTSQYLCASSEPTGVETQYFGPGTRLLVL.

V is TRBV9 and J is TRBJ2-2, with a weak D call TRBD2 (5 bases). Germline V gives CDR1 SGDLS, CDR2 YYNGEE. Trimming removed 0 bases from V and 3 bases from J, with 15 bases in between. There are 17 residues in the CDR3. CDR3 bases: TGTGCCAGCAGCGTAGGGACGGTAAGGCGGGACACCGGGGAGCTGTTTTTT. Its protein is CASSVGTVRRDTGELFF.

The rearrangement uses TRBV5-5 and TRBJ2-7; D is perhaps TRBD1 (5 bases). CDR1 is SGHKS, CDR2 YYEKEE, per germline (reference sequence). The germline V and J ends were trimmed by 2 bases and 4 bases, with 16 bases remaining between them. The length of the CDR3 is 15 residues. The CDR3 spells CASSFGSGWAYEQYF. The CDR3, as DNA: TGTGCCAGCAGCTTTGGTTCAGGGTGGGCTTACGAGCAGTACTTC.

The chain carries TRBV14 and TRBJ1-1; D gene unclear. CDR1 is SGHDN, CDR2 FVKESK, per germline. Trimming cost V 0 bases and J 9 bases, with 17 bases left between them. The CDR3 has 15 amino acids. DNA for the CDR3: TGTGCCAGCAGCCAAGACGGGAACTGGAGAACCCAAGCTTTCTTT. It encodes CASSQDGNWRTQAFF.

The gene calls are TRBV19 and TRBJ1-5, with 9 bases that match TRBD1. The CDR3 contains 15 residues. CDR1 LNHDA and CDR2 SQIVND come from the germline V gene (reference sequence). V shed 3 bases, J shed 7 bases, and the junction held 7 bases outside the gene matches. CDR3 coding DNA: TGTGCCAGTAGTATTGGCGGGACAGGGAAACAGCCCCAGCATTTT. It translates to CASSIGGTGKQPQHF. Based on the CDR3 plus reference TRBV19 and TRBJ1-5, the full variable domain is DGGITQSPKYLFRKEGQNVTLSCEQNLNHDAMYWYRQDPGQGLRLIYYSQIVNDFQKGDIAEGYSVSREKKESFPLTVTSAQKNPTAFYLCASSIGGTGKQPQHFGDGTRLSIL.

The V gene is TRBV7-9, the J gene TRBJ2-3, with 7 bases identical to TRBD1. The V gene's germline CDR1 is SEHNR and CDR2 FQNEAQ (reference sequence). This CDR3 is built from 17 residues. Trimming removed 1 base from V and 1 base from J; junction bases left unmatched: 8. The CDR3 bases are TGTGCCAGCAGCTTAGGACAGGGATATGTCGGCACAGATACGCAGTATTTT. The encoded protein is CASSLGQGYVGTDTQYF.